This paragraph covers one TCR beta chain sequence. Its antigen is not identified. The sample holds other DNA sequences that translate to the same CDR3. Naive CD8 isolation took CD45RO-negative cells positively selected for CCR7 and excluded terminally differentiated effector memory CD45RA+ cells. Donors were healthy HIV-negative adults without recently reported acute infections or vaccinations. Repertoires were generated with immunoSEQ multiplex PCR, while TCRdb's copy carries only in-frame clones and drops some. This table holds about 2 million clones, roughly 94% found once. The sample is drawn from a study of shared clonotypes between healthy human individuals. Study-level background: The donor group consisted of a couple of women and a few men, aged 18 to 49. Study-level points and caveats: Genetic and exposure-history diversity was limited by the few donors.

Sequenced sample: naive CD8+ T cells sorted from blood. This clonotype originated in a man between 18 and 29 years old in good health.

CDR3 in amino acids: CASSLGTNTEAFF. The DNA of the CDR3 is TGTGCCAGCAGCTTGGGTACGAACACTGAAGCTTTCTTT. V usage is TRBV5-4 and J usage is TRBJ1-1; D remains unclear. V was pared by 0 bases and J by 1 base, with 4 bases between. Germline lookup yields CDR1 SGHNT and CDR2 YYREEE (reference sequence). CDR3 length equals 13 residues.